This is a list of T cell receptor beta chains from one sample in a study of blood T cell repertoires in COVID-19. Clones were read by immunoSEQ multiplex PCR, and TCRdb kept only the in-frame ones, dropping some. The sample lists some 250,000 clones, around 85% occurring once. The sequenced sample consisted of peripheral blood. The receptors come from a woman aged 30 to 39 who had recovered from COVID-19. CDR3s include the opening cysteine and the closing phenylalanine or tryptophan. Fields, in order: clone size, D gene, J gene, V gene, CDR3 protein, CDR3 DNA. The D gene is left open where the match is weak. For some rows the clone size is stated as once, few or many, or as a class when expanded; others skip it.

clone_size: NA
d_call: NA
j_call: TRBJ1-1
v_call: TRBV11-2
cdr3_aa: CASSLGGEAFF
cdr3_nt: TGTGCCAGCAGCTTAGGCGGGGAAGCTTTCTTT

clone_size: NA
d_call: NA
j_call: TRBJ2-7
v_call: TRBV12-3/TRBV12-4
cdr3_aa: CASSMTETYEQYF
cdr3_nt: TGTGCCAGCAGCATGACAGAGACCTACGAGCAGTACTTC

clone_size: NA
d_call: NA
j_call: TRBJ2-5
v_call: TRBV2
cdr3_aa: CASSAQGSEETQYF
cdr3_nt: TGTGCCAGCAGTGCTCAGGGGAGCGAGGAGACCCAGTACTTC

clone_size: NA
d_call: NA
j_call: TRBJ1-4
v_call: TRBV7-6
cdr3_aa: CASSDGTEGEKLFF
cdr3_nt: TGTGCCAGCAGCGACGGGACGGAGGGTGAAAAACTGTTTTTT

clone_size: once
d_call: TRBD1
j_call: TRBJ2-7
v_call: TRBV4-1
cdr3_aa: CASSQAPGQGNEQYF
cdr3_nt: TGCGCCAGCAGCCAAGCCCCGGGACAGGGAAACGAGCAGTACTTC

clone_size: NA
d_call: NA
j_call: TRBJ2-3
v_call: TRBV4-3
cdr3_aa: CASSPTMYRESEADTQYF
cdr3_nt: TGCGCCAGCAGCCCGACAATGTACAGGGAATCGGAAGCAGATACGCAGTATTTT

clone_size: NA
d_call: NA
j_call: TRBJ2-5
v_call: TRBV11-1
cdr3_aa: CASSPGGPISQYF
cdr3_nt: TGTGCCAGCAGCCCCGGGGGGCCAATCTCCCAGTACTTC

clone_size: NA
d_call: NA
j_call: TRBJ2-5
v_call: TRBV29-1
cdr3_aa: CSVALVQGLETQYF
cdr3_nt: TGCAGCGTGGCCCTTGTGCAGGGGTTAGAGACCCAGTACTTC

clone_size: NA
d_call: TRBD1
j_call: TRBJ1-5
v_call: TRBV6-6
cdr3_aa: CASSLRQGRVNQPQHF
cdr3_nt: TGTGCCAGCAGTTTGCGACAGGGTAGGGTGAATCAGCCCCAGCATTTT

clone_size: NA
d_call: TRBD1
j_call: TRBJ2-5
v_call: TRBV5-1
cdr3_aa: CASSLGTGIGETQYF
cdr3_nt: TGCGCCAGCAGCTTGGGGACAGGGATAGGCGAGACCCAGTACTTC

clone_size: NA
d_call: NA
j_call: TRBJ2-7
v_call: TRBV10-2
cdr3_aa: CASSEAERRPGGEQYF
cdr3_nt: TGCGCCAGCAGTGAGGCGGAACGAAGGCCCGGAGGCGAGCAGTACTTC

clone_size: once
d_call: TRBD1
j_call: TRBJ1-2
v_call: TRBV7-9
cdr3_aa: CASSWAKEQGARGYTF
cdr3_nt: TGTGCCAGCAGCTGGGCTAAGGAACAGGGGGCGCGAGGCTACACCTTC

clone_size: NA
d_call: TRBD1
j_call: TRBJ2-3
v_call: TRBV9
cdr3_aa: CASSPRTGTSTDTQYF
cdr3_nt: TGTGCCAGCAGCCCCCGGACAGGGACTAGCACAGATACGCAGTATTTT

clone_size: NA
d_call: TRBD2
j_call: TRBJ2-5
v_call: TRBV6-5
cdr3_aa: CASERLAGQQETQYF
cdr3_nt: TGTGCCAGCGAGCGACTAGCGGGGCAACAAGAGACCCAGTACTTC

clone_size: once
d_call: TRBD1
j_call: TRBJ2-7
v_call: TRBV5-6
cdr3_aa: CASRDRGYYEQYF
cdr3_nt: TGTGCCTCACGGGACAGGGGCTATTACGAGCAGTACTTC